These 17 T cell receptor beta chains were sequenced from one sample in a study of blood T cell repertoires in COVID-19. Measured with immunoSEQ multiplex PCR; TCRdb has only the in-frame clones, and not every one. The table lists about 410,000 clones, 89% of them singletons, with roughly 1.4% in the top ten. Sequenced input: peripheral blood. These receptors came from a woman between 40 and 55 years old with COVID-19, enrolled during active disease.

In its sample, this clone was seen once. The chain couples TRBV24-1 to TRBJ2-6; TRBD1 might be the D (6 bases). CDR3 length: 19 amino acids. CDR1 KGHDR and CDR2 SFDVKD come from the germline V gene. The V and J ends lost 2 bases and 8 bases respectively, with 24 bases between them. As DNA, the CDR3 is TGTGCCACCAGTGATTCCCAGGGGTCTCGCGACTGGTGGACCAACGTCCTGACTTTC. The encoded protein is CATSDSQGSRDWWTNVLTF.

Of note for this clone: Different DNA sequences within this sample yield the same CDR3. This chain uses TRBV9 with TRBJ1-1; D call uncertain. Looked up from germline, CDR1 is SGDLS and CDR2 is YYNGEE. Trimming removed 0 bases from V and 0 bases from J, with 6 bases in between. This CDR3 has 14 residues. For the CDR3, the DNA is TGTGCCAGCAGCGTAGGGGCTTTGAACACTGAAGCTTTCTTT. Protein sequence: CASSVGALNTEAFF.

V gene TRBV25-1 combines with J gene TRBJ2-1; 10 nucleotides agree with TRBD1. Germline trimming cut 3 bases from V and 6 bases from J; bases unmatched to any gene: 5. The germline CDR1 and CDR2 sequences are MGHDK and SYGVNS. This CDR3 region has 15 residues. CDR3 region: CASSDPGTGANEQFF. DNA for the CDR3: TGTGCCAGCAGTGATCCCGGGACAGGGGCCAATGAGCAGTTCTTC.

The chain combines TRBV27 with TRBJ2-1; D possibly corresponds to TRBD2 (6 bases). Between the trimmed V and J ends, which lost 3 bases and 4 bases, there was a span of 7 bases. Per germline, CDR1 MNHEY and CDR2 SMNVEV (reference sequence). The CDR3 spans 13 residues. The CDR3 loop is CASSLGLYNEQFF. CDR3 bases: TGTGCCAGCAGTTTGGGACTTTACAATGAGCAGTTCTTC.

V usage is TRBV10-2 and J usage is TRBJ1-3, with D unclear. The CDR3 is 14 amino acids. The germline V gene has CDR1 WSHSY and CDR2 SAAADI. Trimming stripped 5 bases from V and 4 bases from J, with 12 bases between. CDR3 amino acids: CASSREFTGNTIYF. As DNA, the CDR3 is TGCGCCAGCAGTCGTGAGTTTACGGGAAACACCATATATTTT.

Concerning this clone: A read error may account for a junction end that differs from germline. The chain combines TRBV7-7 with TRBJ2-3; D might be TRBD2 (7 bases). CDR1 and CDR2 (germline): SSHAT, FNYEAQ (reference sequence). CDR3 size: 14 residues. The CDR3 region has the DNA TGTGCTAGCAGCTTAGGGGGGGGCCCAGATACGCAGTATTTT. It yields the protein CASSLGGGPDTQYF. Together with reference TRBV7-7 and TRBJ2-3, the CDR3 gives the full variable domain: GAGVSQSPRYKVTKRGQDVTLRCDPISSHATLYWYQQALGQGPEFLTYFNYEAQPDKSGLPSDRFSAERPEGSISTLTIQRTEQRDSAMYRCASSLGGGPDTQYFGPGTRLTVL.

This clone has more than one count but fewer than ten. J is TRBJ2-6 and V is TRBV19; 9 bases match TRBD1. From germline, CDR1 is LNHDA and CDR2 SQIVND (reference sequence). CDR3 length: 18 residues. After removal of 7 bases from V and 1 base from J, the junction contained 11 bases not matched to a gene. CDR3 DNA sequence: TGTGCCAGTAATGACCCGGGACAGGGCTATTCTGGGGCCAACGTCCTGACTTTC. Its translation is CASNDPGQGYSGANVLTF.

The V gene is TRBV7-9, the J gene TRBJ1-2, with TRBD1 as a possible D gene (6 bases). The germline gives CDR1 SEHNR, CDR2 FQNEAQ (reference sequence). CDR3 length: 15 residues. V lost 8 bases and J 8 bases, leaving 24 bases between the germline ends. The CDR3 coding sequence is TGTGCCAGCGGCCGACAGGTTCAACGCGGATTAGGCTACACCTTC. Translation: CASGRQVQRGLGYTF.

This clone was counted once. This chain uses TRBV5-4 with TRBJ2-5, with 11 bases fitting TRBD2. The ends lost 0 bases at V and 2 bases at J; junction bases unmatched: 0. CDR3 size: 15 residues. Germline-derived CDR1 and CDR2 are SGHNT and YYREEE (reference sequence). The CDR3 region is CASSLGLAGQETQYF. The CDR3 DNA reads TGTGCCAGCAGCTTGGGACTAGCGGGACAAGAGACCCAGTACTTC. Based on the CDR3 plus reference TRBV5-4 and TRBJ2-5, the full variable domain is ETGVTQSPTHLIKTRGQQVTLRCSSQSGHNTVSWYQQALGQGPQFIFQYYREEENGRGNFPPRFSGLQFPNYSSELNVNALELDDSALYLCASSLGLAGQETQYFGPGTRLLVL.

J is TRBJ2-7 and V is TRBV7-2; no clear D. V lost 0 bases to trimming and J lost 2 bases, with 8 bases between them. Germline V gene sequence: CDR1 SGHTA, CDR2 FQGNSA. The CDR3 has 14 amino acids. This chain's CDR3 is CASSLAHTTYEQYF. Here the CDR3 DNA reads TGTGCCAGCAGCTTAGCGCACACTACCTACGAGCAGTACTTC.

The rearrangement joins TRBV9 to TRBJ2-6, with 9 bases matching TRBD1. V trimming: 3 bases; J trimming: 0 bases; junction bases outside the gene matches: 4. In germline, CDR1 is SGDLS, CDR2 YYNGEE. The CDR3 runs to 17 residues. CDR3 DNA: TGTGCCAGCAGCGGACAGGGGGTTCTCTCTGGGGCCAACGTCCTGACTTTC. Protein product: CASSGQGVLSGANVLTF.

This clone was detected only once. V usage is TRBV5-1 and J usage is TRBJ2-7, with a possible D match to TRBD2 (5 bases). CDR3 size: 15 residues. Germline V gene sequence: CDR1 SGHRS, CDR2 YFSETQ. Trimming removed 1 base from V and 6 bases from J, with 17 bases in between. The CDR3 loop reads CASSLSGGYDLEQYF. The CDR3 nucleotides are TGCGCCAGCAGCTTGAGCGGAGGTTACGATCTCGAGCAGTACTTC. Full variable domain (missing parts from reference TRBV5-1 and TRBJ2-7): KAGVTQTPRYLIKTRGQQVTLSCSPISGHRSVSWYQQTPGQGLQFLFEYFSETQRNKGNFPGRFSGRQFSNSRSEMNVSTLELGDSALYLCASSLSGGYDLEQYFGPGTRLTVT.

The V call is TRBV28, the J call TRBJ1-2; 8 bases fit TRBD1. V gave up 1 base and J gave up 4 bases; unmatched junction bases: 5. This CDR3 region has 15 residues. Per germline, CDR1 MDHEN and CDR2 SYDVKM. In DNA form, the CDR3 reads TGTGCCAGCAGTTTATTGGGGACAGGAGGCTATGGCTACACCTTC. As protein: CASSLLGTGGYGYTF.

This chain uses TRBV2 with TRBJ2-7; 7 positions agree with TRBD1. Germline CDR1 is SNHLY and CDR2 is FYNNEI. Trimming took 4 bases from V and 6 from J; bases not matched to a gene: 3. The CDR3 consists of 12 residues. The CDR3 DNA reads as TGTGCCAGCAGTGTTAGGGGGCCCGAGCAGTACTTC. It specifies CASSVRGPEQYF.

This chain uses TRBV5-4 with TRBJ2-3, with 15 bases identical to TRBD2. Per germline, CDR1 SGHNT and CDR2 YYREEE (reference sequence). After removal of 4 bases from V and 1 base from J, the junction contained 4 bases not matched to a gene. The CDR3 runs 17 residues. CDR3 in amino acids: CASSGGTSGRRTDTQYF. CDR3 in DNA: TGTGCCAGCAGCGGGGGGACTAGCGGGAGGCGCACAGATACGCAGTATTTT.

The V gene is TRBV7-9, the J gene TRBJ1-1; TRBD1 matches 7 bases. The CDR3 loop spans 14 amino acids. Losses at the gene ends were 5 bases for V and 5 bases for J; bases not matched to a gene: 8. Germline CDR1 and CDR2: SEHNR and FQNEAQ (reference sequence). The CDR3 DNA reads as TGTGCCAGCAGCCTCGGGACAGTGGGGACTGAAGCTTTCTTT. It specifies CASSLGTVGTEAFF.

This chain uses TRBV28 with TRBJ1-2; D unclear. Germline values: CDR1 MDHEN, CDR2 SYDVKM. This CDR3 is built from 15 residues. Trimming shortened V by 1 base and J by 2 bases, and 11 bases separated the two germline ends. CDR3 sequence reads: CASSLSSTGNYGYTF. CDR3 nucleotides: TGTGCCAGCAGTTTATCTTCGACGGGGAACTATGGCTACACCTTC.